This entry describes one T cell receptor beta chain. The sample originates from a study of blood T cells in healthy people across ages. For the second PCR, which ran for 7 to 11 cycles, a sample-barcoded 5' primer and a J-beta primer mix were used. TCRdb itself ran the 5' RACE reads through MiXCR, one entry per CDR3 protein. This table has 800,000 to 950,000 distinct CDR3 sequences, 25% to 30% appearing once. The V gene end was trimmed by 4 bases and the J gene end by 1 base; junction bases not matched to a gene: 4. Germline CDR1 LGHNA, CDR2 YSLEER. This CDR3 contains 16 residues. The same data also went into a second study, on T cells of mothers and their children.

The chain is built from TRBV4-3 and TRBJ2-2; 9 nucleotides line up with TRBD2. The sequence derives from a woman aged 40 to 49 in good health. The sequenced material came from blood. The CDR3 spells CASSLQAGGNTGELFF. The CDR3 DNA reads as TGCGCCAGCAGCCTTCAAGCGGGGGGGAACACCGGGGAGCTGTTTTTT.